This T cell receptor (beta chain) comes out of a study of T cell changes during pregnancy in multiple sclerosis. TCRdb's table, derived via immunoSEQ multiplex PCR, lists solely in-frame clones and lacks some. The sample lists over 100,000 clones; about 90% were seen once. The germline CDR1 and CDR2 sequences are SGDLS and YYNGEE. V shed 4 bases, J shed 5 bases, and the junction held 5 bases outside the gene matches. The CDR3 contains 14 residues. In its sample, this clone was seen a few times. The sequence was collected from a female donor with multiple sclerosis, enrolled in a pregnancy study. This chain joins TRBV9 and TRBJ2-2; 7 bases fit TRBD2. The sample consisted of peripheral blood, taken in the third trimester of pregnancy. The CDR3 nucleotides are TGTGCCAGCAGCCCAGGACTAGAAACCGGGGAGCTGTTTTTT. Amino acid sequence: CASSPGLETGELFF.